These T cell receptor beta chains were read from a single sample in a study of blood T cell repertoires in COVID-19. The assay was immunoSEQ multiplex PCR, and TCRdb's table has in-frame clones only and misses some. The table records hundreds of thousands of clones, approximately 81% of them present only once. The sequenced sample consisted of peripheral blood. These receptors were taken from a woman older than 75 with acute or convalescent COVID-19. Both conserved end residues are part of each CDR3. D genes are given only for firm matches. Clone size is stated in some rows and not others, as once, few, many or a class when expanded.

>TRBJ1-2|TRBV7-2|few|NA
CASSLDRASNYGYTF
TGTGCCAGCAGCTTAGACAGGGCCTCTAACTATGGCTACACCTTC
>TRBJ1-2|TRBV19|once|TRBD1
CASNKGAVYGYTF
TGTGCCAGTAATAAGGGGGCGGTCTATGGCTACACCTTC
>TRBJ1-2|TRBV18|NA|TRBD1
CASSPEQGANYGYTF
TGTGCCAGCTCACCAGAACAGGGGGCTAACTATGGCTACACCTTC
>TRBJ1-5|TRBV5-4|NA|TRBD1
CASSRYGTGSPNQPQHF
TGTGCCAGCAGCCGTTACGGGACAGGGTCCCCCAATCAGCCCCAGCATTTT
>TRBJ1-5|TRBV27|NA|TRBD1
CASSPYGTGRTWRNQPQHF
TGTGCCAGCAGTCCATATGGGACAGGGAGAACGTGGCGCAATCAGCCCCAGCATTTT
>TRBJ1-1|TRBV4-1|NA|NA
CASSQQGSVYTEAFF
TGCGCCAGCAGCCAACAGGGGTCCGTTTACACTGAAGCTTTCTTT
>TRBJ1-1|TRBV11-3|few|NA
CASIQNTEAFF
TGTGCCAGCATACAGAACACTGAAGCTTTCTTT
>TRBJ2-5|TRBV20-1|NA|NA
CSATGQETQYF
TGCAGTGCAACGGGGCAAGAGACCCAGTACTTC
>TRBJ2-1|TRBV11-2|NA|TRBD2
CASSAPGLAGGNEQFF
TGTGCCAGCAGCGCCCCGGGACTAGCGGGAGGAAATGAGCAGTTCTTC
>TRBJ1-2|TRBV30|once|NA
CALSIGRSYGYTF
TGTGCCTTATCTATCGGCCGGAGCTATGGCTACACCTTC
>TRBJ2-3|TRBV5-1|NA|NA
CASSLGGWASTDTQYF
TGCGCCAGCAGCTTGGGTGGATGGGCTAGCACAGATACGCAGTATTTT
>TRBJ1-4|TRBV28|NA|NA
CASSLLNEKLFF
TGTGCCAGCAGTTTGCTAAATGAAAAACTGTTTTTT
>TRBJ2-1|TRBV28|NA|TRBD2
CASSLFAGGMNEQFF
TGTGCCAGCAGTTTATTTGCGGGAGGGATGAATGAGCAGTTCTTC
>TRBJ2-3|TRBV7-2|NA|TRBD2
CASSSAGVADTQYF
TGTGCCAGCAGCTCGGCGGGGGTAGCAGATACGCAGTATTTT